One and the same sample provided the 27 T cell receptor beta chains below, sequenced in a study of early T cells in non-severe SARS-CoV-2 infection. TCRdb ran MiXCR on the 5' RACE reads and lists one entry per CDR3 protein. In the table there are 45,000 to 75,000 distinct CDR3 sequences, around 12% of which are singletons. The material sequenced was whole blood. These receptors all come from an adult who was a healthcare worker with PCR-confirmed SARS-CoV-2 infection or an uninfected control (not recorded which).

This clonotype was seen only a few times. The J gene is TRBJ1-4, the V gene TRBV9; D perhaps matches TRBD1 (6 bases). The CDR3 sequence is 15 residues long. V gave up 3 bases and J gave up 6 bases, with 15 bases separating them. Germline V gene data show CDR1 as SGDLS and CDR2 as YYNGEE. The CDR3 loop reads CASSASWTAYEKLFF. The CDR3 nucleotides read TGTGCCAGCAGCGCTTCTTGGACAGCCTATGAAAAACTGTTTTTT.

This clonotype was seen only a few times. The DNA of the CDR3 is TGTGCCAGCAGCGGACAGGGGCCCGGGGCCAACGTCCTGACTTTC. Its protein is CASSGQGPGANVLTF. This chain joins TRBV9 and TRBJ2-6; 8 bases fit TRBD1. This CDR3 contains 15 residues. Unmatched junction bases numbered 3, after V lost 3 bases and J lost 4 bases. Germline assignment: CDR1 SGDLS and CDR2 YYNGEE.

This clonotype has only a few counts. This chain's CDR3 is CASSYPPQEAFF. CDR3 nucleotides: TGTGCCAGCAGTTACCCCCCGCAGGAAGCTTTCTTT. The rearrangement uses TRBV6-5 and TRBJ1-1; no firm D call. Trimming removed 2 bases at V and 8 bases at J, with 9 bases between. CDR3 length equals 12 residues. Germline values: CDR1 MNHEY, CDR2 SVGAGI.

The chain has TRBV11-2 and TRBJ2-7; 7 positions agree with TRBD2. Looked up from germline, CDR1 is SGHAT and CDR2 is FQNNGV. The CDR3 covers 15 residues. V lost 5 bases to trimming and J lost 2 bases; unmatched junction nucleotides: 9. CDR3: CASSPSTSVPYEQYF. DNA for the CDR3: TGTGCCAGCAGCCCGTCTACTAGCGTCCCCTACGAGCAGTACTTC.

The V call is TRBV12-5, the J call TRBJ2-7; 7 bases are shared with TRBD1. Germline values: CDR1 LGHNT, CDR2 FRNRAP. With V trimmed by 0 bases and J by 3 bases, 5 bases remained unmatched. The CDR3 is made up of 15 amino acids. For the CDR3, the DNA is TGTGCTAGTGGTTTGGTACTGGGGACAGACTACGAGCAGTACTTC. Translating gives CASGLVLGTDYEQYF. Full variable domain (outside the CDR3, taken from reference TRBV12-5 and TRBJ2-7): DARVTQTPRHKVTEMGQEVTMRCQPILGHNTVFWYRQTMMQGLELLAYFRNRAPLDDSGMPKDRFSAEMPDATLATLKIQPSEPRDSAVYFCASGLVLGTDYEQYFGPGTRLTVT.

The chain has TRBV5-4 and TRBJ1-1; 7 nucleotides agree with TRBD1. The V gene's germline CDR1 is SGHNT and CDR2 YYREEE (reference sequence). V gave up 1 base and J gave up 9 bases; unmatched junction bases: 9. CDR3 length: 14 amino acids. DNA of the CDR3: TGTGCCAGCAGCTTGACAGGGGTCGGCCTGAAAGCTTTCTTT. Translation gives CASSLTGVGLKAFF.

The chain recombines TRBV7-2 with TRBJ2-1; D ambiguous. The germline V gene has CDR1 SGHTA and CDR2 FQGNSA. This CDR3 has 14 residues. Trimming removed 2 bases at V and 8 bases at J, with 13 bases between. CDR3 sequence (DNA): TGTGCCAGCAGCTTATTTAGTAAATCGGATGAGCAGTTCTTC. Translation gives CASSLFSKSDEQFF.

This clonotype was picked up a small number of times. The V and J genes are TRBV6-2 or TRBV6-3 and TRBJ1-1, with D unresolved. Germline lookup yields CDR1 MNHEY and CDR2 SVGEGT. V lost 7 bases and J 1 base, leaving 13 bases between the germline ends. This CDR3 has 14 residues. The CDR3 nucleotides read TGTGCCAGCACCTGGGGTGTGGAGAACACTGAAGCTTTCTTT. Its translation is CASTWGVENTEAFF.

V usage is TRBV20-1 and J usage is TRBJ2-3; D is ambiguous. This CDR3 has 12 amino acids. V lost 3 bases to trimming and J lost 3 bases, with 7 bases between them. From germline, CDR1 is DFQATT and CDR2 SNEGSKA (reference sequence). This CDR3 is CSASLETDTQYF. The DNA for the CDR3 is TGCAGTGCTAGTCTAGAGACAGATACGCAGTATTTT.

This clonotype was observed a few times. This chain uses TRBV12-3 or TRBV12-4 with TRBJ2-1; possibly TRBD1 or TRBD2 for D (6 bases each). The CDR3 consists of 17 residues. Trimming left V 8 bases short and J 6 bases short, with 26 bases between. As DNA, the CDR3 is TGTGCCAGCGAGGGGGAACGACTAGTCCACCTGGGCAATGAGCAGTTCTTC. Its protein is CASEGERLVHLGNEQFF.

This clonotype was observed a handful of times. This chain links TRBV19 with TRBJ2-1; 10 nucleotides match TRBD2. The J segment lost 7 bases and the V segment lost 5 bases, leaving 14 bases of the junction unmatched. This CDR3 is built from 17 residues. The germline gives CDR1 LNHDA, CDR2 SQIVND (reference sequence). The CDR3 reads CASSLPVGLAGENEQFF. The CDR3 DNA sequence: TGTGCCAGTAGTCTCCCTGTTGGCCTAGCGGGAGAAAATGAGCAGTTCTTC.

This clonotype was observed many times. The DNA of the CDR3 is TGCAGTGCTAGCCATAGCGGGGGACCCTACAATGAGCAGTTCTTC. Protein sequence: CSASHSGGPYNEQFF. J is TRBJ2-1 and V is TRBV20-1; 9 bases align to TRBD2. CDR3 length: 15 amino acids. The germline V gene encodes CDR1 DFQATT and CDR2 SNEGSKA (reference sequence). The V and J ends lost 3 bases and 2 bases, in that order; junction bases with no gene match: 5.

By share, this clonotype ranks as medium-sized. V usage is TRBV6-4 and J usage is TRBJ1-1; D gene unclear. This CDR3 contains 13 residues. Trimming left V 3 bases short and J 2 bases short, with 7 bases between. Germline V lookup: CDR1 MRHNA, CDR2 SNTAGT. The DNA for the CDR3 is TGTGCCAGCAGTGATAAGGACAACACTGAAGCTTTCTTT. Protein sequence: CASSDKDNTEAFF.

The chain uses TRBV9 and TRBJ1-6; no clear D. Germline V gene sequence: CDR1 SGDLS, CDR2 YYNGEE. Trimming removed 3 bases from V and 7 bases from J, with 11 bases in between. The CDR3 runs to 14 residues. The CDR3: CASSGGDPNSPLHF. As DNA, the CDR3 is TGTGCCAGCAGCGGCGGGGATCCCAATTCACCCCTCCACTTT.

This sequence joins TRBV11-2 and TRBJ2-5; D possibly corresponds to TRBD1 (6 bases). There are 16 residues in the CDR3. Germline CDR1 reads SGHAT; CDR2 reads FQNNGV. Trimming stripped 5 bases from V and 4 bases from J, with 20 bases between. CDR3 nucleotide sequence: TGTGCCAGCAGCCCAGGTTCAGGGGATCGAGTAGAGACCCAGTACTTC. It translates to CASSPGSGDRVETQYF.

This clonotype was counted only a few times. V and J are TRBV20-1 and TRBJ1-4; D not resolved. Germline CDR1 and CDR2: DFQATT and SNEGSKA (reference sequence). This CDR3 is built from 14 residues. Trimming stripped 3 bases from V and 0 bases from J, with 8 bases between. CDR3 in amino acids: CSARSSATNEKLFF. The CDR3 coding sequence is TGCAGTGCTAGGAGCTCTGCAACTAATGAAAAACTGTTTTTT.

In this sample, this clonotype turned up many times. CDR3 loop: CSANPAGAKNIQYF. The CDR3 DNA sequence: TGCAGTGCTAATCCAGCGGGGGCCAAAAACATTCAGTACTTC. V gene TRBV20-1 combines with J gene TRBJ2-4; 7 bases line up with TRBD2. The CDR3 covers 14 residues. After removal of 4 bases from V and 1 base from J, the junction contained 4 bases not matched to a gene. The germline V gene has CDR1 DFQATT and CDR2 SNEGSKA (reference sequence).

CDR3 sequence (DNA): TGTGCCAGTCAGTGGCAGCGACTAGCGGGAGGCAATGAGCAGTTCTTC. Protein sequence: CASQWQRLAGGNEQFF. This chain joins TRBV6-1 and TRBJ2-1; the match to TRBD2 covers 13 bases. J was trimmed by 6 bases and V by 9 bases; bases with no gene match: 11. The germline V gene has CDR1 MNHNS and CDR2 SASEGT. This CDR3 is built from 16 residues.

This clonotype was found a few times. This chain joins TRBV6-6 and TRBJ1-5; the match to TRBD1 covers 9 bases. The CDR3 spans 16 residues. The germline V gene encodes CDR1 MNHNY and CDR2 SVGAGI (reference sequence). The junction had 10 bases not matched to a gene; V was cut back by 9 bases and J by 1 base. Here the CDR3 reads CASRAIDRGSNQPQHF. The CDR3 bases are TGTGCCAGTCGCGCCATTGACAGGGGGAGCAATCAGCCCCAGCATTTT.

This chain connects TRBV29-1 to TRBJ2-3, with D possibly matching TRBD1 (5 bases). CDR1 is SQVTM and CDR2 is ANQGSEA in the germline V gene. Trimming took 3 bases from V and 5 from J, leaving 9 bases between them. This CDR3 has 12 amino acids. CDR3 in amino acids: CSVDAGIDTQYF. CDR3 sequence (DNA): TGCAGCGTTGACGCAGGGATAGATACGCAGTATTTT.

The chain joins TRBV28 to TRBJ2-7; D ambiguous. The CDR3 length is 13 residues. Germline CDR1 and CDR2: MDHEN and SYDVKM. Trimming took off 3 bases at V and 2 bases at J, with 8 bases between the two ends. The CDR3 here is CASSLGQPYEQYF. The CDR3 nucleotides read TGTGCCAGCAGTTTGGGCCAGCCCTACGAGCAGTACTTC.

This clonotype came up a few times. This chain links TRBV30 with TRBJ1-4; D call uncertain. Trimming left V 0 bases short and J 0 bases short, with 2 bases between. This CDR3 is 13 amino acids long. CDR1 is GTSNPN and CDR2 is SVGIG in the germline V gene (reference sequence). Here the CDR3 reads CAWSVTTNEKLFF. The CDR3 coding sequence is TGTGCCTGGAGTGTCACAACTAATGAAAAACTGTTTTTT.

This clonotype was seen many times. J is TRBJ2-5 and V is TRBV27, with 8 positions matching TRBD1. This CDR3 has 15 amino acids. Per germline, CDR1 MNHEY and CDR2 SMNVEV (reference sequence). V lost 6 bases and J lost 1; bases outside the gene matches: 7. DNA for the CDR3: TGTGCCAGCAGCCGCGCCACAGGGGGCCAAGAGACCCAGTACTTC. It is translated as CASSRATGGQETQYF.

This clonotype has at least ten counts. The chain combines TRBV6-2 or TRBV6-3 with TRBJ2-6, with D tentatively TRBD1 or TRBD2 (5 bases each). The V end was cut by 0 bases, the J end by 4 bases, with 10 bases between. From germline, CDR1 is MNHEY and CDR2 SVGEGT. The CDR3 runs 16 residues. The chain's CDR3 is CASSYSGGTGANVLTF. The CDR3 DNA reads TGTGCCAGCAGTTACTCTGGGGGAACCGGGGCCAACGTCCTGACTTTC.

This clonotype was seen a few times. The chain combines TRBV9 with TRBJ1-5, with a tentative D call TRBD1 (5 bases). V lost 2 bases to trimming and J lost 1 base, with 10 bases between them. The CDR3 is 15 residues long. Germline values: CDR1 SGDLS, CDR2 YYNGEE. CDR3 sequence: CASSVSGTSNQPQHF. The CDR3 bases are TGTGCCAGCAGCGTGTCCGGGACCAGCAATCAGCCCCAGCATTTT.

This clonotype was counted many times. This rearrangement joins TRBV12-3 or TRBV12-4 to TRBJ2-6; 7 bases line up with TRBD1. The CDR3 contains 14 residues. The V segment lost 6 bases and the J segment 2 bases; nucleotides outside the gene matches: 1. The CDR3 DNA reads TGTGCCAGCAGAAGGGGGCCTGGGGCCAACGTCCTGACTTTC. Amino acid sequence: CASRRGPGANVLTF.

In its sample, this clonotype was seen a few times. CDR3 protein: CASSLGAPETQYF. CDR3 nucleotides: TGTGCCAGCAGCTTAGGTGCTCCAGAGACCCAGTACTTC. The V call is TRBV11-2, the J call TRBJ2-5; no firm D call. V lost 1 base to trimming and J lost 4 bases, with 7 bases between them. CDR1 is SGHAT and CDR2 is FQNNGV in the germline V gene. The CDR3 runs to 13 residues.